Listed below are T cell receptor beta chains from one sample, sequenced in a study of cytomegalovirus exposure and HLA in healthy donors. Libraries were prepared by immunoSEQ multiplex PCR; TCRdb keeps only in-frame clonotypes and omits some of them. This sample's clone table lists over 100,000 clones. Sequencing was carried out using PBMCs. All receptors derive from a man between 18 and 29 years old in good health and CMV-seronegative. The CDR3 runs from the conserved cysteine through the conserved F or W. A D gene is named only where the DNA matches it firmly.

CDR3aa: CATSGASDREVGDTQYF; CDR3nt: TGTGCCACCAGCGGAGCATCGGACAGGGAGGTCGGAGATACGCAGTATTTT; j_gene: TRBJ2-3; d_gene: TRBD1; v_gene: TRBV15
CDR3aa: CASRGRQITRGYTF; CDR3nt: TGTGCCAGCAGGGGTAGACAGATTACCCGTGGCTACACCTTC; j_gene: TRBJ1-2; d_gene: -; v_gene: TRBV6-1
CDR3aa: CASSLATPGLAGQETQYF; CDR3nt: TGTGCCAGCAGCTTAGCGACTCCGGGACTAGCGGGCCAAGAGACCCAGTACTTC; j_gene: TRBJ2-5; d_gene: TRBD2; v_gene: TRBV7-2
CDR3aa: CASAAWGGNNEQFF; CDR3nt: TGTGCCAGCGCTGCATGGGGCGGGAACAATGAGCAGTTCTTC; j_gene: TRBJ2-1; d_gene: -; v_gene: TRBV14
CDR3aa: CASSFGGQGNNEQFF; CDR3nt: TGTGCCAGCAGTTTTGGGGGACAGGGAAACAATGAGCAGTTCTTC; j_gene: TRBJ2-1; d_gene: TRBD1; v_gene: TRBV27
CDR3aa: CASSSLSGRASRTSYPTDTQYF; CDR3nt: TGTGCCAGCAGTTCCCTCTCGGGAAGGGCAAGCAGGACTAGTTATCCCACAGATACGCAGTATTTT; j_gene: TRBJ2-3; d_gene: TRBD2; v_gene: TRBV27
CDR3aa: CASSVGIREAGSGNTIYF; CDR3nt: TGTGCCAGCAGCGTAGGTATCAGAGAGGCCGGGTCTGGAAACACCATATATTTT; j_gene: TRBJ1-3; d_gene: -; v_gene: TRBV9
CDR3aa: CASTGLTLNEKLFF; CDR3nt: TGTGCCAGCACGGGACTTACCCTTAATGAAAAACTGTTTTTT; j_gene: TRBJ1-4; d_gene: -; v_gene: TRBV2
CDR3aa: CALESRGSYEQYF; CDR3nt: TGTGCCTTGGAGTCGCGGGGGAGTTACGAGCAGTACTTC; j_gene: TRBJ2-7; d_gene: TRBD2; v_gene: TRBV30
CDR3aa: CASSYSRTGGLYEQYF; CDR3nt: TGTGCCAGCAGTTACTCGAGGACAGGTGGCCTCTACGAGCAGTACTTC; j_gene: TRBJ2-7; d_gene: TRBD1; v_gene: TRBV6-5
CDR3aa: CASSLSVTGELFF; CDR3nt: TGTGCCAGCAGCTTGTCGGTAACCGGGGAGCTGTTTTTT; j_gene: TRBJ2-2; d_gene: -; v_gene: TRBV5-6
CDR3aa: CASSLVEFRGGLDTQYF; CDR3nt: TGTGCCAGCAGCTTGGTTGAGTTTAGGGGGGGCCTTGATACGCAGTATTTT; j_gene: TRBJ2-3; d_gene: -; v_gene: TRBV5-5
CDR3aa: CASRMTTGGRGANVLTF; CDR3nt: TGTGCCAGCAGGATGACTACAGGGGGCCGGGGGGCCAACGTCCTGACTTTC; j_gene: TRBJ2-6; d_gene: TRBD1; v_gene: TRBV2
CDR3aa: CASSPGGDYGYTF; CDR3nt: TGTGCCAGCTCACCGGGGGGAGACTATGGCTACACCTTC; j_gene: TRBJ1-2; d_gene: -; v_gene: TRBV18
CDR3aa: CASSLIRQGAGELFF; CDR3nt: TGTGCCAGCAGCTTGATCCGCCAAGGGGCCGGGGAGCTGTTTTTT; j_gene: TRBJ2-2; d_gene: -; v_gene: TRBV5-6
CDR3aa: CASSVAELAGIYEQYF; CDR3nt: TGTGCCAGCAGCGTAGCTGAACTAGCGGGGATCTACGAGCAGTACTTC; j_gene: TRBJ2-7; d_gene: TRBD2; v_gene: TRBV9
CDR3aa: CASSSEIHPRFEQYF; CDR3nt: TGTGCCAGCAGCTCCGAGATCCACCCCCGATTCGAGCAGTACTTC; j_gene: TRBJ2-7; d_gene: -; v_gene: TRBV11-3
CDR3aa: CASTIPLGGNTEAFF; CDR3nt: TGTGCCAGTACCATCCCCCTGGGGGGGAACACTGAAGCTTTCTTT; j_gene: TRBJ1-1; d_gene: -; v_gene: TRBV19
CDR3aa: CASRPRTSGELDTQYF; CDR3nt: TGTGCCAGCAGACCCCGGACTAGCGGGGAATTAGATACGCAGTATTTT; j_gene: TRBJ2-3; d_gene: TRBD2; v_gene: TRBV27
CDR3aa: CASSTVAGAAPHEQFF; CDR3nt: TGTGCCAGTAGTACAGTAGCGGGGGCCGCTCCACATGAGCAGTTCTTC; j_gene: TRBJ2-1; d_gene: TRBD2; v_gene: TRBV19
CDR3aa: CSVQAGVGTDTQYF; CDR3nt: TGCAGCGTGCAAGCGGGGGTAGGCACAGATACGCAGTATTTT; j_gene: TRBJ2-3; d_gene: TRBD2; v_gene: TRBV29-1
CDR3aa: CASSAAGTVINQPQHF; CDR3nt: TGTGCCAGCAGTGCGGCCGGGACAGTTATTAATCAGCCCCAGCATTTT; j_gene: TRBJ1-5; d_gene: TRBD1; v_gene: TRBV28
CDR3aa: CASSDGRGQGGYTF; CDR3nt: TGTGCCAGCAGTGACGGCAGGGGGCAAGGAGGCTACACCTTC; j_gene: TRBJ1-2; d_gene: TRBD1; v_gene: TRBV6-4
CDR3aa: CSVGRTGHEQYF; CDR3nt: TGCAGCGTTGGTCGGACAGGGCACGAGCAGTACTTC; j_gene: TRBJ2-7; d_gene: TRBD1; v_gene: TRBV29-1
CDR3aa: CASSPGPEYYGYTF; CDR3nt: TGTGCCAGCAGCCCGGGTCCTGAATACTATGGCTACACCTTC; j_gene: TRBJ1-2; d_gene: -; v_gene: TRBV5-8
CDR3aa: CASSPHLGRTTDTQYF; CDR3nt: TGTGCCAGCAGCCCCCACCTAGGGAGAACCACAGATACGCAGTATTTT; j_gene: TRBJ2-3; d_gene: -; v_gene: TRBV9
CDR3aa: CASSLSGRISQANYGYTF; CDR3nt: TGTGCCAGCAGTTTATCGGGGCGGATCAGTCAAGCTAACTATGGCTACACCTTC; j_gene: TRBJ1-2; d_gene: -; v_gene: TRBV27
CDR3aa: CASSATGFGSPLHF; CDR3nt: TGTGCCAGCAGCGCCACAGGGTTCGGTTCACCCCTCCACTTT; j_gene: TRBJ1-6; d_gene: -; v_gene: TRBV2
CDR3aa: CASSWDRAKPEAFF; CDR3nt: TGTGCCAGCAGCTGGGACAGGGCTAAGCCTGAAGCTTTCTTT; j_gene: TRBJ1-1; d_gene: TRBD1; v_gene: TRBV5-6
CDR3aa: CASSEGTASNYGYTF; CDR3nt: TGTGCCAGCAGCGAAGGGACAGCTTCTAACTATGGCTACACCTTC; j_gene: TRBJ1-2; d_gene: TRBD1; v_gene: TRBV9
CDR3aa: CASSANRGSVYSGNTIYF; CDR3nt: TGTGCCAGCAGTGCTAACAGGGGGAGTGTATACTCTGGAAACACCATATATTTT; j_gene: TRBJ1-3; d_gene: TRBD1; v_gene: TRBV6-1
CDR3aa: CASSLKGTSGRGKNIQYF; CDR3nt: TGTGCCAGCAGCTTAAAAGGGACGAGCGGGAGGGGCAAAAACATTCAGTACTTC; j_gene: TRBJ2-4; d_gene: TRBD2; v_gene: TRBV7-2
CDR3aa: CASSLDRNTGELFF; CDR3nt: TGTGCCAGCAGTTTGGACAGGAACACCGGGGAGCTGTTTTTT; j_gene: TRBJ2-2; d_gene: -; v_gene: TRBV6-5
CDR3aa: CAISESRLMNTEAFF; CDR3nt: TGTGCCATCAGTGAGTCGCGACTGATGAACACTGAAGCTTTCTTT; j_gene: TRBJ1-1; d_gene: -; v_gene: TRBV10-3
CDR3aa: CASSLTGDSGNTIYF; CDR3nt: TGTGCCAGCAGCTTGACAGGGGACTCTGGAAACACCATATATTTT; j_gene: TRBJ1-3; d_gene: TRBD1; v_gene: TRBV7-3
CDR3aa: CASSLGGGLAGERKETQYF; CDR3nt: TGTGCCAGCAGCTTGGGGGGGGGACTAGCGGGAGAAAGAAAAGAGACCCAGTACTTC; j_gene: TRBJ2-5; d_gene: TRBD2; v_gene: TRBV5-6